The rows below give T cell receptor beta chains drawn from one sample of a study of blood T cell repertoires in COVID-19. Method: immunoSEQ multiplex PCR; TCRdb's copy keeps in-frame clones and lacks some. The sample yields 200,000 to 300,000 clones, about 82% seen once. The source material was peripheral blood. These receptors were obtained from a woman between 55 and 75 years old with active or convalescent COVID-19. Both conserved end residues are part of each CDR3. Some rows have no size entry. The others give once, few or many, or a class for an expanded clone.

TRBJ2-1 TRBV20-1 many CSASGRRNEQFF
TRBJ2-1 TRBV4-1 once CASSRGRESYNEQFF
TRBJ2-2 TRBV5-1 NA CASSVRETGELFF
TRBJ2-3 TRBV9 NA CASSVAGSRGGTDTQYF
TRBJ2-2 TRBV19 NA CASRRLAGGQNTGELFF
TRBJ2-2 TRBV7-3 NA CASSHGASGSSGELFF
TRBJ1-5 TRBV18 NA CASSPPGGNQPQHF
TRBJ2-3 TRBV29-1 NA CSARARETQYF
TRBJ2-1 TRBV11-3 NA CASSLASISGQPLRRWEQFF
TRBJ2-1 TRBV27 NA CASSLYGGSSYNEQFF
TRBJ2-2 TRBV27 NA CASSLTSGIHSNTGELFF
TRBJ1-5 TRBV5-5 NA CASSLFRGDQPQHF
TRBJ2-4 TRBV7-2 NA CASSPGLLAKNIQYF
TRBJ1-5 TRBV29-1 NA CSVTGGGNQPQHF
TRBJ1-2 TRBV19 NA CASSMGDSIYGYTF
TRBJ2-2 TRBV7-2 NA CASSRTHRSGELFF
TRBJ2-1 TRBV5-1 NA CASFKGGGGSYNEQFF
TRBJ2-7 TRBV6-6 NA CASSYYQGYEQYF
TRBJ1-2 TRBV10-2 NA CATSRGREDNYGYTF
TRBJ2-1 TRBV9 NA CASSAYSSSEQFF
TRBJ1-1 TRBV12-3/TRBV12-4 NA CASSRISGLEAFF
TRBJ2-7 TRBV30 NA CAWAPGSSYEQYF
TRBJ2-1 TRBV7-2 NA CASSLSPRQGGNEQFF
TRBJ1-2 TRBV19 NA CASSATGGTSPLANYGYTF
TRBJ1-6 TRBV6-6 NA CASRDRGWNSPLHF
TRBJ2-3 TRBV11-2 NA CASSLEGSFVGQYF
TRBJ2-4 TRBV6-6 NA CASSPRQQLAKNIQYF
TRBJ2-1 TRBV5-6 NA CASSPRGTSRPANEQFF
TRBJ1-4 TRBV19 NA CASSDRGTNEKLFF
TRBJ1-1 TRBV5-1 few CASSPDTLNTEAFF
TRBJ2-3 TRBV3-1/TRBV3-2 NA CASSQRSGGDTQYF
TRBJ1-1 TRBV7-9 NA CAYRGSGPEAFF
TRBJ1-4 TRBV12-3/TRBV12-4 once CASSQQGYEKLFF
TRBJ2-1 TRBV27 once CASSFGGAPDYNEQFF
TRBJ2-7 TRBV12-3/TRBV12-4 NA CASWAGGGEQYF
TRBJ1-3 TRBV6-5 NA CASRPPGEGNTIYF
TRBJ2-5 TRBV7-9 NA CASSPRLAGGPETQYF
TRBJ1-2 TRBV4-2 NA CASSRPRDRGYGYTF
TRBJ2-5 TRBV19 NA CASSLGQGRQETQYF
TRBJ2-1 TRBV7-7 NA CASSELAGGFDEQFF
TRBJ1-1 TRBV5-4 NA CASSLVDRVTEAFF
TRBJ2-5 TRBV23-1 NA CASSRRWGVSTQETQYF
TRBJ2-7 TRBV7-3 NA CASSTVREGEQYF
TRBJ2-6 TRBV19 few CASRAVSSGANVLTF
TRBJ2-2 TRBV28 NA CASSFGRGSNTGELFF
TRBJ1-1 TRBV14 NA CASSQELSMNTEAFF
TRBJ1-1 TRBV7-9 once CASRAAGTEAFF
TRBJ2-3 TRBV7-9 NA CASSPTGIAGGPDTQYF